This T cell receptor (beta chain) derives from a study of blood T cells in healthy people across ages. With a J-beta primer mix and a sample-barcoded 5' primer, a second PCR ran about 6 to 11 cycles. A template-switch adaptor containing 12 random nucleotides labeled each cDNA molecule. Each CDR3 protein is one row after TCRdb ran MiXCR on the 5' RACE reads. The sample records over 550,000 distinct CDR3 sequences, about 30% being singletons. V was pared by 10 bases and J by 3 bases, with 10 bases between. The CDR3 sequence is 11 residues long. Looked up from germline, CDR1 is SGHRS and CDR2 is YFSETQ. Each sample provided at least 6 micrograms of extracted total RNA.

This chain uses TRBV5-1 with TRBJ2-5, with D perhaps matching TRBD1 (5 bases). The sample consisted of blood. The clonotype was recovered from an elderly woman in good health. The CDR3 nucleotides are TGCGCCGACAGCTTTAAAGAGACCCAGTACTTC. Its translation is CADSFKETQYF. The complete variable domain, with remaining parts taken from reference TRBV5-1 and TRBJ2-5, reads KAGVTQTPRYLIKTRGQQVTLSCSPISGHRSVSWYQQTPGQGLQFLFEYFSETQRNKGNFPGRFSGRQFSNSRSEMNVSTLELGDSALYLCADSFKETQYFGPGTRLLVL.